This T cell receptor beta chain appears in the sequencing data of a study of Graves' ophthalmopathy and Graves' hyperthyroidism. As for the study in general: Stable hyperthyroid donors showed no ophthalmopathy during 18 months follow-up. Study-wide points: Using 13 signatures, a model distinguished ophthalmopathy from stable hyperthyroidism, reaching about 85% sensitivity and approximately 81% specificity. Most thyroid-expanded clonotypes exceeding 0.001 frequency were also found in blood.

V lost 3 bases and J lost 4, with 18 bases in between. The CDR3 length is 16 residues. Germline lookup yields CDR1 SGHDN and CDR2 FVKESK. RNA transcripts yielded amplified TCR beta CDR3 regions. An opening RT-PCR round employed HTBI primers and preceded a second-round multiplex PCR. TCRdb re-derived calls from the multiplex PCR reads in MiXCR, one entry per CDR3 protein. The repertoire has around 1.1 million distinct CDR3 sequences, less than 45% of them found once; the top ten carry over 8.5%. Clinical symptoms, serum thyroxine, TRAb, thyroid ultrasound and orbital computed tomography determined diagnosis. Of note for this clonotype: Antigen unknown.

Input material: peripheral blood or thyroid tissue (not recorded which). The TCR comes from an adult man with Graves' hyperthyroidism. The rearrangement joins TRBV14 to TRBJ1-2, with a possible D match to TRBD1 (5 bases). Here the CDR3 DNA reads TGTGCCAGCAGCCATAGAGACGGGACCCTGGGCTATGGCTACACCTTC. Protein: CASSHRDGTLGYGYTF.